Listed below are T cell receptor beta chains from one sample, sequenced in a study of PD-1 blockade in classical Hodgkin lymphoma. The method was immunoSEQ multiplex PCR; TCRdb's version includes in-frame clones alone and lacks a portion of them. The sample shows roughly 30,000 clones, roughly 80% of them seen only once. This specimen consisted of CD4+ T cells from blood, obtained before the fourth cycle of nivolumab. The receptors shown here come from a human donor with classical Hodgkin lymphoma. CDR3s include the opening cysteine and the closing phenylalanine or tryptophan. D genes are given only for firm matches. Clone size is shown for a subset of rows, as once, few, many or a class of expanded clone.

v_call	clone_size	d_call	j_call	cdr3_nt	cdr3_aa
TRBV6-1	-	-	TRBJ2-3	TGTGCCAGCAGCCCTCGAGGGAGCACAGATACGCAGTATTTT	CASSPRGSTDTQYF
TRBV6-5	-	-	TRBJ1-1	TGTGCCAGCAGTTATCTCGGGGGCGGTAACACTGAAGCTTTCTTT	CASSYLGGGNTEAFF
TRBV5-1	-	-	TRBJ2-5	TGCGCCAGCAGCTTGGCCTTTGGCTTAGAGACCCAGTACTTC	CASSLAFGLETQYF
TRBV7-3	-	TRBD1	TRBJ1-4	TGTGCCAGCAGCTTACTCGGGACAGGGAATGAAAAACTGTTTTTT	CASSLLGTGNEKLFF
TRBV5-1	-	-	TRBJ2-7	TGCGCCAGCAGCTTGGGGCAGTCTACCTACGAGCAGTACTTC	CASSLGQSTYEQYF
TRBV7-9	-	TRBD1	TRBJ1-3	TGTGCCAGCAGCTCGACAGGGGGTTCTGGAAACACCATATATTTT	CASSSTGGSGNTIYF
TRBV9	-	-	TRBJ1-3	TGTGCCAGCAGCTCCCGGCCCGCCCGAGGGGGAAACACCATATATTTT	CASSSRPARGGNTIYF
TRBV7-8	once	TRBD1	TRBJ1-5	TGTGCCAGCAGTTTAGGGGGCCAGCCCCAGCATTTT	CASSLGGQPQHF
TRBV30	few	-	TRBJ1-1	TGTGCCTGGAGTCCGCTGGGAAGGATGAACACTGAAGCTTTCTTT	CAWSPLGRMNTEAFF
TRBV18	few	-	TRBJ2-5	TGTGCCAGCTCACCAGGAATGAAAGAGACCCAGTACTTC	CASSPGMKETQYF
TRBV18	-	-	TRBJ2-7	TGTGCCAGCTCACCGACAGTCTACGAGCAGTACTTC	CASSPTVYEQYF
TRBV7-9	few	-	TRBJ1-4	TGTGCCAGCAGCTTCGAGTTAATGCATGAAAAACTGTTTTTT	CASSFELMHEKLFF
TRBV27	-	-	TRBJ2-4	TGTGCCAGCAGTTTATTAGGATTGGGGGTCAAAAACATTCAGTACTTC	CASSLLGLGVKNIQYF
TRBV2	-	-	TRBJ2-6	TGTGCCAGCATTGGGGGGGCATCCTCTGGGGCCAACGTCCTGACTTTC	CASIGGASSGANVLTF
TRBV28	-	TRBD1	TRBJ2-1	TGTGCCAGCAAGACAGGGGCTTACAATGAGCAGTTCTTC	CASKTGAYNEQFF
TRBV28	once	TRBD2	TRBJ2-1	TGTGCCAGCAGAGCGGGGGGGCCCAATGAGCAGTTCTTC	CASRAGGPNEQFF
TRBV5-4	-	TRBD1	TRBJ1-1	TGTGCCAGCAGCCCATGGACAGGGGGCGCCTTTGAAGCTTTCTTT	CASSPWTGGAFEAFF
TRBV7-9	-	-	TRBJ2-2	TGTGCCAGCAGGAGAAGCGCGGGACAGCGGTATTATGTATCCGGGGAGCTGTTTTTT	CASRRSAGQRYYVSGELFF
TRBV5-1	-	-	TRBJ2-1	TGCGCCAGCAGCTCCGGGACACCGTCCTACAATGAGCAGTTCTTC	CASSSGTPSYNEQFF
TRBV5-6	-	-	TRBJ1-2	TGTGCCAGCAGCTTGGGTACAGACTATGGCTACACCTTC	CASSLGTDYGYTF
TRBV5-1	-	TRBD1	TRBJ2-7	TGCGCCAGCAGCTTGGATGGGGCAGGGGGCTCCTACGAGCAGTACTTC	CASSLDGAGGSYEQYF
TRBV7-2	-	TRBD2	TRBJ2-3	TGTGCCAGCAGCGGCAGCGGGGGGAGCCCAGATACGCAGTATTTT	CASSGSGGSPDTQYF
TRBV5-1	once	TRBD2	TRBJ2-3	TGCGCCAGCAGCTTGACTAGCGGGGGGTGGACAGATACGCAGTATTTT	CASSLTSGGWTDTQYF
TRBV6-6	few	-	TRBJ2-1	TGTGCCAGCAGTCGGGACTCGTACAATGAGCAGTTCTTC	CASSRDSYNEQFF
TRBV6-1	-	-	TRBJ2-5	TGTGCCAGCAGCTACCCCATCGACAGCCAAGAGACCCAGTACTTC	CASSYPIDSQETQYF
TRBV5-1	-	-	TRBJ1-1	TGCGCCAGCAGCTGGAGTCCCCCCGGGCGGCGAACTGAAGCTTTCTTT	CASSWSPPGRRTEAFF
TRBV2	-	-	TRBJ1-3	TGTGCCAGCAGTGAACCCGGACAGAGGAGAAACACCATATATTTT	CASSEPGQRRNTIYF
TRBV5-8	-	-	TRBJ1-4	TGTGCCAGCAGCTGGACAGCAACTAATGAAAAACTGTTTTTT	CASSWTATNEKLFF
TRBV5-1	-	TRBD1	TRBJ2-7	TGCGCCAGCAGCTCTGGACAGGGAACCTACGAGCAGTACTTC	CASSSGQGTYEQYF
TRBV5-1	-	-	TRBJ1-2	TGCGCCAGCAGCCAAGGACAGTCCAGTTATGGCTACACCTTC	CASSQGQSSYGYTF
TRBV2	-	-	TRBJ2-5	TGTGCCAGCAGTGTTTATGGCGGGTCCCCCCAAGAGACCCAGTACTTC	CASSVYGGSPQETQYF
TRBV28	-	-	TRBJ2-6	TGTGCCAGCCGCGGCGGGGACATCCTTAGGGAGGCCAACGTCCTGACTTTC	CASRGGDILREANVLTF
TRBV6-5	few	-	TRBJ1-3	TGTGCCAGCAGCCAGTTAGGTGGAAACACCATATATTTT	CASSQLGGNTIYF
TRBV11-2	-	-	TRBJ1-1	TGTGCCAGCAGCTCTCCGACTCAAGGCACTGAAGCTTTCTTT	CASSSPTQGTEAFF
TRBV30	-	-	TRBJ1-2	TGTGCCTGGAGTAGGGATTTGACACTAAACTATGGCTACACCTTC	CAWSRDLTLNYGYTF
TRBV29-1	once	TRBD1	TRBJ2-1	TGCAGCGTTGACCTGCGGGACAGGGCTGTATATGAGCAGTTCTTC	CSVDLRDRAVYEQFF
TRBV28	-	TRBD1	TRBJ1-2	TGTGCCAGCAGTTTAGCCGGCACAGGGGGCCGGTATGGCTACACCTTC	CASSLAGTGGRYGYTF
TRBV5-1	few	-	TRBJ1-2	TGCGCCAGCAGCCTTGGGTGGGGTGTCTATGGCTACACCTTC	CASSLGWGVYGYTF
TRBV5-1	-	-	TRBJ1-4	TGCGCCAGCAGTCCGGAGGGGGGCGCTAATGAAAAACTGTTTTTT	CASSPEGGANEKLFF
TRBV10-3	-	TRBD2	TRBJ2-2	TGTGCCATTCGAGCGGGGGGGCCGAACACCGGGGAGCTGTTTTTT	CAIRAGGPNTGELFF
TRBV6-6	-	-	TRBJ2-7	TGTGCCAGCAGTTACTCCCAGGGCAAAATTTACGAGCAGTACTTC	CASSYSQGKIYEQYF
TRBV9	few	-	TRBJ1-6	TGTGCCAGCACTTACGAGGAGGGGAATTCACCCCTCCACTTT	CASTYEEGNSPLHF
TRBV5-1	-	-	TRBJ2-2	TGCGCCAGCAGTTTGAATACTCTGACCGGGGAGCTGTTTTTT	CASSLNTLTGELFF
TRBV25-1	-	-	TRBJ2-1	TGTGCCAGCAGTAAAAACAATGAGCAGTTCTTC	CASSKNNEQFF
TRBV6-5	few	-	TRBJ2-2	TGTGCCAGCAGTTACTTAGGGAACGGACTGCCCGGGGAGCTGTTTTTT	CASSYLGNGLPGELFF
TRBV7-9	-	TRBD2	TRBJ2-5	TGTGCCAGCAGCTTAAGCGCGGGGGGCGAGACCCAGTACTTC	CASSLSAGGETQYF
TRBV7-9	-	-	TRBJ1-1	TGTGCCAGCAGCCCAAACCCGGCCGAAGCTTTCTTT	CASSPNPAEAFF
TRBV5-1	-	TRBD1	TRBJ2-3	TGCGCCAGCAGCTTGGGGACAGGGACAGATACGCAGTATTTT	CASSLGTGTDTQYF
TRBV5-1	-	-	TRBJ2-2	TGTGCCAGCAGCTTTAGTCTCGGGGAGCTGTTTTTT	CASSFSLGELFF
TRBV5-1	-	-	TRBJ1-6	TGCGCCAGCAGCTTGGGCCCAGGGCTTAATTCACCCCTCCACTTT	CASSLGPGLNSPLHF
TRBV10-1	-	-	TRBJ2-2	TGCGCCAGCAGTGAGGGGGGGCTCCCGACCGGGGAGCTGTTTTTT	CASSEGGLPTGELFF
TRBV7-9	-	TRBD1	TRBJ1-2	TGTGCCAGCAGCCAGACCCAAGGGACAGTCCAAAGTGGCTACACCTTC	CASSQTQGTVQSGYTF
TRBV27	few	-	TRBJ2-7	TGTGCCAGCAGTTCTTCAGGGGTCAGCTCCTACGAGCAGTACTTC	CASSSSGVSSYEQYF
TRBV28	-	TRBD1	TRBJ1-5	TGTGCCAGCAGACTACCACAGGGGAGGCAGCCCCAGCATTTT	CASRLPQGRQPQHF
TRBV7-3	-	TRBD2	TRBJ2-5	TGTGCCAGCAGCCCCGGGACTAGCGGTACTACTCAAGAGACCCAGTACTTC	CASSPGTSGTTQETQYF
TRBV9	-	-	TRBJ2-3	TGTGCCAGCCAACCCGGGCCTAACACAGATACGCAGTATTTT	CASQPGPNTDTQYF
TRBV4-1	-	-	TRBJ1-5	TGCGCCAGCAGCCAAGAGGTGTGGGGGGGGGATCAGCCCCAGCATTTT	CASSQEVWGGDQPQHF
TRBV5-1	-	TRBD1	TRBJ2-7	TGCGCCAGCAGCTTCCTGACAGGGGCAGAATACGAGCAGTACTTC	CASSFLTGAEYEQYF
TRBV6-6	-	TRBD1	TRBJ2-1	TGTGCCACAACAGGGGTTGGGCCAGGATATGAGCAGTTCTTC	CATTGVGPGYEQFF